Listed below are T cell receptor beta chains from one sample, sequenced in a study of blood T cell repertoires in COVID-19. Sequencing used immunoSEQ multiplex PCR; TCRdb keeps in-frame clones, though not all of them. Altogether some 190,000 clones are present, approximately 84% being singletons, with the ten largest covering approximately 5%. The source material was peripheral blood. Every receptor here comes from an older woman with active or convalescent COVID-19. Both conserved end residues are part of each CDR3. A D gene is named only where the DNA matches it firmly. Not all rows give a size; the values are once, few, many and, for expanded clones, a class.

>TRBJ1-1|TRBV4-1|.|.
CASSQERNTEAFF
TGCGCCAGCAGCCAAGAGCGTAATACTGAAGCTTTCTTT
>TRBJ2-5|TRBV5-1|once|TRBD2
CASSVTGTSGKGQETQYF
TGCGCCAGCAGCGTGACCGGGACTAGCGGGAAGGGTCAAGAGACCCAGTACTTC
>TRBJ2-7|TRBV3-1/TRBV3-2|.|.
CASGTNYEQYF
TGTGCCAGCGGTACAAACTACGAGCAGTACTTC
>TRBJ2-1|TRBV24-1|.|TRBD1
CATRRDRVSNEQFF
TGTGCCACCAGACGGGACAGGGTGTCCAATGAGCAGTTCTTC
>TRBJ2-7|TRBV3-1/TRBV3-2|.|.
CASSPSLYEQYF
TGTGCCAGCAGCCCGTCCCTCTACGAGCAGTACTTC
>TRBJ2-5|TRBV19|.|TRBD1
CASSTHTGASGGPQETQYF
TGTGCCAGTAGTACCCACACAGGGGCTAGTGGTGGCCCCCAAGAGACCCAGTACTTC
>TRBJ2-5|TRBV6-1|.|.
CASSEFWAGRETQYF
TGTGCCAGCAGTGAATTTTGGGCTGGAAGGGAGACCCAGTACTTC
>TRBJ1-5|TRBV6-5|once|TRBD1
CASNPETGSEPQHF
TGTGCCAGCAATCCAGAGACAGGGAGTGAGCCCCAGCATTTT
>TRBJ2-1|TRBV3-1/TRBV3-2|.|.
CASSQGGRGNEQFF
TGTGCCAGCAGCCAAGGGGGGCGCGGGAATGAGCAGTTCTTC
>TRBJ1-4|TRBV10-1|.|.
CARIYRPKTRARGANEKLFF
TGCGCCAGGATATACCGACCCAAGACCAGGGCTCGGGGGGCTAATGAAAAACTGTTTTTT
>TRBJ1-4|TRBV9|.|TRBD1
CASSKGQGRYEKLFF
TGTGCCAGCAGCAAGGGACAGGGACGGTATGAAAAACTGTTTTTT
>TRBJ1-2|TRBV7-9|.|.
CASRPGQGGYTF
TGTGCCAGCAGACCAGGACAAGGTGGCTACACCTTC
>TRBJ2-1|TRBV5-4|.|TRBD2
CASSSGTSGVLNEQFF
TGTGCCAGCAGCTCTGGGACTAGCGGGGTCCTGAATGAGCAGTTCTTC
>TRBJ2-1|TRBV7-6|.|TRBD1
CASSLLGGFSYNEQFF
TGTGCCAGCAGCTTATTAGGGGGCTTCTCCTACAATGAGCAGTTCTTC